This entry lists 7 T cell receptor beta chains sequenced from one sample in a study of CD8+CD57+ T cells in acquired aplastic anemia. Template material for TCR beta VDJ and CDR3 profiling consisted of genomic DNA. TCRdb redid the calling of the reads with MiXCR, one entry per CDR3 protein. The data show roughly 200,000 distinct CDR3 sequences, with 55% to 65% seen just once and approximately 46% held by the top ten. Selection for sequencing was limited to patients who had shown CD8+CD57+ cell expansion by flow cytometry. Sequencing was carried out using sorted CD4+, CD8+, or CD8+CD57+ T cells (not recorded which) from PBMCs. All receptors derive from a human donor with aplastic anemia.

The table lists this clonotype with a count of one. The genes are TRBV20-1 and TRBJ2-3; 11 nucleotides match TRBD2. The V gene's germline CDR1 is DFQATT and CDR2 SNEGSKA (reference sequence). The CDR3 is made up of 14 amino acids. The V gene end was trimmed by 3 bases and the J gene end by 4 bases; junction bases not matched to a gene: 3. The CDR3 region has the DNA TGCAGTGCTAGGGAGGGACTAGCGGCAGATACGCAGTATTTT. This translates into CSAREGLAADTQYF.

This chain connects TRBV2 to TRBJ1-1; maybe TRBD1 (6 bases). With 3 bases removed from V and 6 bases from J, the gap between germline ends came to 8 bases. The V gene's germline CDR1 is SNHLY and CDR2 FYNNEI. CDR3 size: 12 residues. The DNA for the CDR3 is TGTGCCAGCAGTGACAGGGGACCTGAAGCTTTCTTT. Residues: CASSDRGPEAFF.

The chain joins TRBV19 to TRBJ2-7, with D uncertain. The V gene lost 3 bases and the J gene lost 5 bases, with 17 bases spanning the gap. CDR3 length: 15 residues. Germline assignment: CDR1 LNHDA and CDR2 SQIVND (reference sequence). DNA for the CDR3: TGTGCCAGTAGTATCGGAGAGACCATCGGCCACGAGCAGTACTTC. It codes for CASSIGETIGHEQYF.

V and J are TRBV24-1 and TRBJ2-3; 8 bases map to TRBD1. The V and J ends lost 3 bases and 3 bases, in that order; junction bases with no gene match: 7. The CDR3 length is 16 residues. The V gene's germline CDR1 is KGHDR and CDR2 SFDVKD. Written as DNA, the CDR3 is TGTGCCACCAGTGATACCGGGACAGGTAGAACAGATACGCAGTATTTT. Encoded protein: CATSDTGTGRTDTQYF.

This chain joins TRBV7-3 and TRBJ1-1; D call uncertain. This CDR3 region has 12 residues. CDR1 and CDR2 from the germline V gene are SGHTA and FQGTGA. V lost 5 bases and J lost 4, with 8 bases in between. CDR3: CASSARGTEAFF. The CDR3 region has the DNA TGTGCCAGCAGCGCCCGTGGCACTGAAGCTTTCTTT.

CDR3: CASRLTGSGNTIYF. The CDR3 DNA sequence: TGTGCCAGTAGATTGACAGGGTCCGGAAACACCATATATTTT. V gene TRBV19 combines with J gene TRBJ1-3; TRBD1 matches at 7 bases. The trim removed 6 bases at V and 4 bases at J, leaving 6 bases unmatched. Germline V gene data show CDR1 as LNHDA and CDR2 as SQIVND (reference sequence). The CDR3 consists of 14 residues.

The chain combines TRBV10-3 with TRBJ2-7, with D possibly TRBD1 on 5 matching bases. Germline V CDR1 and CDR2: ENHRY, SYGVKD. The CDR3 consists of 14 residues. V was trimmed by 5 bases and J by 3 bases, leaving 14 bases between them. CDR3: CAISPNGRDYEQYF. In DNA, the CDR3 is TGTGCCATCAGTCCGAACGGCAGGGACTACGAGCAGTACTTC.